This T cell receptor beta chain appears in the sequencing data of a study of OX40 agonist ivuxolimab in advanced cancers. Study details: Having had anti-PD-1, anti-PD-L1 or anti-CTLA-4 therapy before was allowed, and roughly 38% had some. Regarding the study as a whole: Some nonresponders likewise displayed low normalized T-cell clonal expansion. Averaged across samples, CD8+ T cells carried more expanded clones than CD4+ did.

TCRdb keeps only in-frame clones here, not all; method: immunoSEQ multiplex PCR. The sample comprises 30,000 to 45,000 clones, more than 60% of which are singletons, and around 13% rests with the top ten. The CDR3 covers 15 residues. Per the germline V gene, CDR1 is MDHEN and CDR2 is SYDVKM. The ends were cut back, 7 bases at V and 0 bases at J, with 12 bases in the middle. Comments on this clone: Its antigen is undetermined.

This receptor was taken from an adult with an advanced solid tumor such as melanoma, head and neck, liver or kidney cancer. This specimen was CD4+ or CD8+ T cells sorted from blood, taken in a trial of the OX40 agonist ivuxolimab. The chain combines TRBV28 with TRBJ2-2; the D gene is possibly TRBD1 (6 bases). CDR3 residues: CASTGHDPNTGELFF. The CDR3 nucleotides read TGTGCCAGCACGGGACACGACCCGAACACCGGGGAGCTGTTTTTT.